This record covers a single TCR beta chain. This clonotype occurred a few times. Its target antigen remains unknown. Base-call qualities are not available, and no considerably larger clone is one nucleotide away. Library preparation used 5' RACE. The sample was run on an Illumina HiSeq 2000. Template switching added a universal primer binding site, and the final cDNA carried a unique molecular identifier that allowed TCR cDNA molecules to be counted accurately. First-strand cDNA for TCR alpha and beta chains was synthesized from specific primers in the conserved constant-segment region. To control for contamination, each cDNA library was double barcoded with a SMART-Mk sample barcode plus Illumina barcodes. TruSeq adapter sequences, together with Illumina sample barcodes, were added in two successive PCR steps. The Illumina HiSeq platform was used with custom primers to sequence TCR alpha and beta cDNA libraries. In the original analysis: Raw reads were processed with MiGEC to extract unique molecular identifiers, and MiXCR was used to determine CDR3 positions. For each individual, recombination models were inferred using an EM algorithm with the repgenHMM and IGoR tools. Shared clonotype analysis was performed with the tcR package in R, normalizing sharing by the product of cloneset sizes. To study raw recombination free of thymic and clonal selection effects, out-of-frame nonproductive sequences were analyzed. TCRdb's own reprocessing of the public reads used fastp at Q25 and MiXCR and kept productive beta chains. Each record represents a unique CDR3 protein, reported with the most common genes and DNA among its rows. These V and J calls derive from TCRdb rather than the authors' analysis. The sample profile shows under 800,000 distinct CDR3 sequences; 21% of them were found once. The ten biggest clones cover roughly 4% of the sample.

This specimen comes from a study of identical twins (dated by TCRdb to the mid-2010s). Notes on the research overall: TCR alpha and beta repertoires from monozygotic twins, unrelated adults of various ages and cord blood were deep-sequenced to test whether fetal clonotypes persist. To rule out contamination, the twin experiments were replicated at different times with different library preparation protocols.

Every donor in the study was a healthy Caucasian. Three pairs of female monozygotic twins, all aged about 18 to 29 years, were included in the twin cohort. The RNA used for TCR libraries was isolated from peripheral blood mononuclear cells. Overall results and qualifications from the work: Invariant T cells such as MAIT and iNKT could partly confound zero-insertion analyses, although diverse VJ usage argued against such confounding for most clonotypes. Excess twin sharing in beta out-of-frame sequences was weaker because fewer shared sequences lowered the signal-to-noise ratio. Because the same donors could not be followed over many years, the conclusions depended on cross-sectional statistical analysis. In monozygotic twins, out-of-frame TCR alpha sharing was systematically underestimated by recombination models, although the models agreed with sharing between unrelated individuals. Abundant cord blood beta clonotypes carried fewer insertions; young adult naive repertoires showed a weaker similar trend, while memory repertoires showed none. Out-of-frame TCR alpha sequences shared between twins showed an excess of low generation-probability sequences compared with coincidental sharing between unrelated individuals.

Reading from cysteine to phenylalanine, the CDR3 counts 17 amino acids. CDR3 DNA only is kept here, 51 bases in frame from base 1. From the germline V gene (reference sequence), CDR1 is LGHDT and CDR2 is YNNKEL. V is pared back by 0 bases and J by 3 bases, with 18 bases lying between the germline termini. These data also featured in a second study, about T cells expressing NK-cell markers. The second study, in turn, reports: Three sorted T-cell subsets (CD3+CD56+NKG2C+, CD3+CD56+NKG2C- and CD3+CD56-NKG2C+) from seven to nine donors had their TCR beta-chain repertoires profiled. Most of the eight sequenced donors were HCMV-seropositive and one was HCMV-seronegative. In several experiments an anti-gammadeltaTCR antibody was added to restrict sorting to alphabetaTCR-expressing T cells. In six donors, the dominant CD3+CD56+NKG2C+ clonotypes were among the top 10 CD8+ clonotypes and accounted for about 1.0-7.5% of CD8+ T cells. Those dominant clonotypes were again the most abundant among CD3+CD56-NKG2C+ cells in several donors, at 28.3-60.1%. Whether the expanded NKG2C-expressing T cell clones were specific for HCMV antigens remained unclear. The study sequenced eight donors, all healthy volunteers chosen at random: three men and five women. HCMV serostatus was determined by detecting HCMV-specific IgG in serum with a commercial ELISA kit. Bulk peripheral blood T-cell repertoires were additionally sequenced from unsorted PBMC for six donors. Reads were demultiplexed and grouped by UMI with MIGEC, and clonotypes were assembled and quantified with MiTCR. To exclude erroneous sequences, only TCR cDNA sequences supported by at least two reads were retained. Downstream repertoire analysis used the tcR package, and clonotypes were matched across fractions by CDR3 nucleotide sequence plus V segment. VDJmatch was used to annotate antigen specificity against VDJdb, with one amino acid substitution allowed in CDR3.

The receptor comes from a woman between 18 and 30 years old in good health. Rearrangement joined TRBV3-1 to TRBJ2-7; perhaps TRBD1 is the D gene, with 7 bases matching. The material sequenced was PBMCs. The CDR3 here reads CASSQEGRGAQSYEQYF. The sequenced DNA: TGTGCCAGCAGCCAAGAAGGCAGGGGGGCCCAGAGCTACGAGCAGTACTTC.